This TCR beta chain stems from a study of cytomegalovirus exposure and HLA in healthy donors. V was pared by 9 bases and J by 3 bases, with 11 bases of the junction left unmatched. This CDR3 spans 14 amino acids. CDR1 and CDR2 (germline): MNHNS, SASEGT. The PCR made use of 60 Vbeta and 13 Jbeta primers. The assay was immunoSEQ multiplex PCR, and TCRdb's table has in-frame clones only and misses some. The repertoire holds around 180,000 clones, with approximately 82% as singletons. This clone came up a few times. V gene TRBV6-1 combines with J gene TRBJ2-7, with 7 bases lining up with TRBD2. Sequenced material: PBMCs. This receptor was obtained from a woman aged 18-29 years in good health and CMV-seropositive. The CDR3 protein is CASSTGGEGYEQYF. The DNA for the CDR3 is TGTGCCAGTTCTACAGGAGGGGAGGGCTACGAGCAGTACTTC.